This T cell receptor (beta chain) was recorded in a study of CD8+ T cells in alopecia areata. The overall study: The roughly 7-11-week-old female C3H/HeJ mice were given skin taken from roughly 6-13-month-old C3H/HeJ graft donors that had spontaneous alopecia.

This CDR3 is 12 amino acids long. CDR1 and CDR2 from the germline V gene are LGHNA and YNLKQL (reference sequence). cDNA reverse transcribed from extracted RNA served as the sequencing template. Method: immunoSEQ multiplex PCR; TCRdb's copy keeps in-frame clones and lacks some. The sample yields 200,000 to 300,000 clones, without any singletons. CD4, CD8alpha, NKG2D, NKG2ACE and other markers guided sorting of pooled cutaneous lymph node cells. This clone was seen only a few times. The gene names given are mouse names. The CDR3 goes on 4 residues after the read ends, and that part is filled in from the germline J gene.

The sequenced sample consisted of CD4+ T cells sorted from a lymph node. The rearrangement links TRBV5 to TRBJ2-7; maybe TRBD1 (6 bases). The receptor was derived from a C3H/HeJ mouse with alopecia areata. MHC haplotype of the strain: H2-k. The CDR3 bases that were read are TGTGCCAGCAGCCGAACAGGGCAT. Its protein is CASSRTGH. The entire CDR3 reads CASSRTGHEQYF.